Following are 15 T cell receptor beta chains from one sample sequenced in a study of technical replicates of blood from a handful of donors. Some clones are missing from TCRdb's copy, which holds only in-frame ones; the method was immunoSEQ multiplex PCR. Here the sample spans about 88,000 clones, more than 85% being singletons. Material for sequencing was T cells isolated from PBMCs. The source of these receptors is a human donor in good health.

The V call is TRBV7-3, the J call TRBJ1-1; D call uncertain. The V and J ends lost 4 bases and 1 base respectively, with 10 bases between them. There are 14 residues in the CDR3. Germline loops: CDR1 SGHTA, CDR2 FQGTGA. For the CDR3, the DNA is TGTGCCAGCAGCTCCGGACGGGAGAACACTGAAGCTTTCTTT. Amino acid sequence: CASSSGRENTEAFF.

The V and J genes are TRBV10-3 and TRBJ2-1; 8 nucleotides agree with TRBD1. Germline V gene lookup returns CDR1 ENHRY and CDR2 SYGVKD. CDR3 length: 15 amino acids. After removal of 6 bases from V and 4 bases from J, the junction contained 8 bases not matched to a gene. In DNA form, the CDR3 reads TGTGCCATCAGGGTAATAGGACAGGGATACAATGAGCAGTTCTTC. This gives the protein CAIRVIGQGYNEQFF.

The chain combines TRBV9 with TRBJ2-3; TRBD1 aligns across 7 bases. Germline V gene lookup returns CDR1 SGDLS and CDR2 YYNGEE. V was clipped by 4 bases and J by 4 bases; unmatched bases: 0. The CDR3 runs 12 residues. The CDR3, as DNA: TGTGCCAGCAGCCAGGGGGCAGATACGCAGTATTTT. Its translation: CASSQGADTQYF.

The chain uses TRBV4-2 and TRBJ2-5; tentative D call: TRBD1 (6 bases). The CDR3 has 14 residues. V lost 1 base and J lost 5, with 11 bases in between. CDR1 LGHNA and CDR2 YNFKEQ come from the germline V gene. In DNA, the CDR3 is TGTGCCAGCAGCCAAGTACAGGGCCTGGAGACCCAGTACTTC. Encoded protein: CASSQVQGLETQYF.

The chain couples TRBV5-8 to TRBJ1-2, with D unresolved. This CDR3 has 15 residues. The V end was cut by 5 bases, the J end by 4 bases, with 18 bases between. Germline V gene lookup returns CDR1 SGHTS and CDR2 YDEGEE. DNA for the CDR3: TGTGCCAGCAGTCCGAGGGTGGGATCTTCCTATGGCTACACCTTC. Its translation: CASSPRVGSSYGYTF.

The chain is built from TRBV5-1 and TRBJ2-6; no clear D. The V end was cut by 4 bases, the J end by 0 bases, with 8 bases between. CDR3 length equals 15 residues. Germline V gene data show CDR1 as SGHRS and CDR2 as YFSETQ. CDR3 coding DNA: TGCGCCAGCAGCCCGACAACCTCTGGGGCCAACGTCCTGACTTTC. It yields the protein CASSPTTSGANVLTF.

This chain connects TRBV7-6 to TRBJ2-7; 7 positions match TRBD2. Losses at the gene ends were 1 base for V and 5 bases for J; bases not matched to a gene: 5. Per the germline V gene, CDR1 is SGHVS and CDR2 is FNYEAQ. This CDR3 spans 14 amino acids. Here the CDR3 reads CASSLVSGNNEQYF. The CDR3 DNA reads TGTGCCAGCAGCTTAGTGAGCGGGAATAACGAGCAGTACTTC.

This sequence joins TRBV29-1 and TRBJ2-5, with 11 bases lining up with TRBD1. V trimming: 3 bases; J trimming: 7 bases; junction bases outside the gene matches: 7. The CDR3 runs 14 residues. Germline lookup yields CDR1 SQVTM and CDR2 ANQGSEA. CDR3: CSVESLGTGGTQYF. The CDR3, as DNA: TGCAGCGTTGAGTCGTTGGGGACAGGGGGGACCCAGTACTTC.

V is TRBV30 and J is TRBJ1-5; TRBD1 might be the D (6 bases). The V gene lost 0 bases and the J gene lost 6 bases, with 15 bases spanning the gap. This CDR3 has 15 amino acids. In germline, CDR1 is GTSNPN, CDR2 SVGIG (reference sequence). CDR3 protein: CAWSVLGALFQPQHF. The DNA for the CDR3 is TGTGCCTGGAGTGTATTGGGGGCCCTGTTTCAGCCCCAGCATTTT.

The J gene is TRBJ2-1, the V gene TRBV25-1; weak D call: TRBD2 (5 bases). V was trimmed by 8 bases and J by 1 base, leaving 12 bases between them. The CDR3 length is 14 residues. Germline V CDR1 and CDR2: MGHDK, SYGVNS. In DNA form, the CDR3 reads TGTGCCAGCTCCGGGGAACCGTCCTACAATGAGCAGTTCTTC. It codes for CASSGEPSYNEQFF.

This chain uses TRBV4-2 with TRBJ2-3; 10 bases are a match to TRBD2. The CDR3 consists of 16 residues. The germline CDR1 and CDR2 sequences are LGHNA and YNFKEQ. Trimming took 0 bases from V and 6 from J; bases not matched to a gene: 6. As DNA, the CDR3 is TGTGCCAGCAGCCAAGAGAAGCGGGAGGGCGTGGATACGCAGTATTTT. It yields the protein CASSQEKREGVDTQYF.

V usage is TRBV10-3 and J usage is TRBJ2-1; 10 nucleotides agree with TRBD2. The CDR3 covers 16 residues. V lost 0 bases and J lost 4; bases outside the gene matches: 3. Germline CDR1 ENHRY, CDR2 SYGVKD. Here the CDR3 reads CAISESGLAIYNEQFF. The CDR3 DNA reads as TGTGCCATCAGTGAGTCGGGACTAGCGATATACAATGAGCAGTTCTTC.

The chain carries TRBV2 and TRBJ2-1, with 7 bases fitting TRBD1. The CDR3 is 15 amino acids. The J segment lost 0 bases and the V segment lost 8 bases, leaving 7 bases of the junction unmatched. Per germline, CDR1 SNHLY and CDR2 FYNNEI. CDR3 sequence (DNA): TGTGCCAGCCCCGGCAGGGACAGCTCCTACAATGAGCAGTTCTTC. This encodes CASPGRDSSYNEQFF.

The chain carries TRBV18 and TRBJ2-5, with no clear D. This CDR3 comprises 13 residues. Germline loops: CDR1 KGHSH, CDR2 LQKENI. Between the trimmed V and J ends, which lost 2 bases and 5 bases, there was a span of 9 bases. CDR3 loop: CASSPGGQETQYF. As DNA, the CDR3 is TGTGCCAGCTCACCAGGTGGCCAGGAGACCCAGTACTTC. The entire variable domain, with the rest obtained from reference TRBV18 and TRBJ2-5, is as follows: NAGVMQNPRHLVRRRGQEARLRCSPMKGHSHVYWYRQLPEEGLKFMVYLQKENIIDESGMPKERFSAEFPKEGPSILRIQQVVRGDSAAYFCASSPGGQETQYFGPGTRLLVL.

The genes are TRBV4-1 and TRBJ1-5; D remains unclear. The CDR3 runs 13 residues. The V end lost 0 bases, the J end lost 3 bases, and 3 bases lay between the germline ends. Germline loops: CDR1 MGHRA, CDR2 YSYEKL. CDR3 amino acids: CASSQDLNQPQHF. CDR3 DNA: TGCGCCAGCAGCCAAGATCTCAATCAGCCCCAGCATTTT.